This section outlines one T cell receptor beta chain sequence together with its context. As handled by the study authors: Amplifying reference gene primers gave estimates of nucleated cell counts. The protocol was immunoSEQ multiplex PCR, while the TCRdb copy is restricted to in-frame clones and leaves out a portion. D and trimming were read from the DNA, whereas the V and J calls and clone size are those reported in that table. This table holds 140,000 to 150,000 clones, 75% to 90% found once. The sample originates from a study of blood T cell repertoires in COVID-19. About the study: Specimens from acute and convalescent COVID-19 originated in the United States, Italy and Spain.

CDR1 and CDR2 (germline): SGHTA, FQGNSA. This CDR3 region has 13 residues. Trimming removed 5 bases from V and 7 bases from J; junction bases left unmatched: 6. The sequencing input was peripheral blood. The V call is TRBV7-2, the J call TRBJ1-2, with TRBD1 matching 8 bases. The sequence was collected from a woman aged 50 to 65 with acute or convalescent COVID-19. The CDR3 DNA follows: TGTGCCAGCAGCCGGGACAGGCAGGGTGGCTACACCTTC. Protein sequence: CASSRDRQGGYTF.